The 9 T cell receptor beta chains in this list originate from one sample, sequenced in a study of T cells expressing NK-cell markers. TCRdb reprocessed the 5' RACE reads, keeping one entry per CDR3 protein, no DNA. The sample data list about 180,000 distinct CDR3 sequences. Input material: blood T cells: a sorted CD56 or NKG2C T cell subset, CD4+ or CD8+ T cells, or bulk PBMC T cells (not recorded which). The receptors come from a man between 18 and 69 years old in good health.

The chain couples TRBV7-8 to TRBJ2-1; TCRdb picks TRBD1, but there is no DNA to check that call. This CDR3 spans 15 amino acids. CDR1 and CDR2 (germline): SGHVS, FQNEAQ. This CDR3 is CASSPHGTAYNEQFF.

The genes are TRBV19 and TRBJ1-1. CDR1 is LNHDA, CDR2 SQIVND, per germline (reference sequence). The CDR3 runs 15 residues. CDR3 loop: CASNLGSYAGTEAFF. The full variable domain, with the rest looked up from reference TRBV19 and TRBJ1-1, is DGGITQSPKYLFRKEGQNVTLSCEQNLNHDAMYWYRQDPGQGLRLIYYSQIVNDFQKGDIAEGYSVSREKKESFPLTVTSAQKNPTAFYLCASNLGSYAGTEAFFGQGTRLTVV.

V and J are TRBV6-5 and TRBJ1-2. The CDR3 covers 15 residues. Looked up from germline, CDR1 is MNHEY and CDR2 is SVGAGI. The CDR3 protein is CASSYKLLGSYGYTF.

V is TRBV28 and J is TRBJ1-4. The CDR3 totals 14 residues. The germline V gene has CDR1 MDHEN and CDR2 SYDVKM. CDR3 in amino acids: CASSPRAQAGELFF.

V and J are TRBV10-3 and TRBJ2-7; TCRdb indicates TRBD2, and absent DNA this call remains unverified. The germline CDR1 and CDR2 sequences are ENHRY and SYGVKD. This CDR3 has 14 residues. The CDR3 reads CAISSLAGTYEQYF.

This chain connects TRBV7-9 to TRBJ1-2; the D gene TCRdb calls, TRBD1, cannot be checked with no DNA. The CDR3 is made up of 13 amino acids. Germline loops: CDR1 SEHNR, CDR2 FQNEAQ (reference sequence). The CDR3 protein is CASSLTDRDGYTF. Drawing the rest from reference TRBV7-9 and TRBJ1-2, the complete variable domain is DTGVSQNPRHKITKRGQNVTFRCDPISEHNRLYWYRQTLGQGPEFLTYFQNEAQLEKSRLLSDRFSAERPKGSFSTLEIQRTEQGDSAMYLCASSLTDRDGYTFGSGTRLTVV.

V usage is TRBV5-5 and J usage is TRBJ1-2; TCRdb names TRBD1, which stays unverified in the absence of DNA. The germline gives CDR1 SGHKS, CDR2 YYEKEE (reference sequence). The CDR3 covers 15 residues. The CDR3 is CASSLVVPGDYGYTF. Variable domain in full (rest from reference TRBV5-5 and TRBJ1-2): DAGVTQSPTHLIKTRGQQVTLRCSPISGHKSVSWYQQVLGQGPQFIFQYYEKEERGRGNFPDRFSARQFPNYSSELNVNALLLGDSALYLCASSLVVPGDYGYTFGSGTRLTVV.

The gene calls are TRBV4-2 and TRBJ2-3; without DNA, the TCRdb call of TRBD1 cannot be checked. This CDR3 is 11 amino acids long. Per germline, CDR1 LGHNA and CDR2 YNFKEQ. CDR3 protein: CASKAGGEQYF.

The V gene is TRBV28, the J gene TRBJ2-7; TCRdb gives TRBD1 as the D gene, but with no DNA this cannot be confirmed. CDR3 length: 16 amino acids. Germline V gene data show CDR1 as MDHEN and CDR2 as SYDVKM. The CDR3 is CASSHQPGQAIYEQYF.